This TCR beta chain was captured by sequencing in a study of response to subunit inactivated influenza vaccine. Study-wide findings and caveats: Authors suggested few new T cells are recruited by each seasonal influenza vaccination.

MiXCR, applied by TCRdb to the RT-PCR reads, yields one record per CDR3 protein. The repertoire holds roughly 780,000 distinct CDR3 sequences, approximately 17% seen once, with around 9.9% in the top ten. This CDR3 spans 11 amino acids. Trimming pared 0 bases from V and 5 bases from J, leaving 4 bases between. Germline-derived CDR1 and CDR2 are DFQATT and SNEGSKA (reference sequence). Notes on this clonotype: The antigen is unknown.

This sequence originates from a man aged 45-60 years who received an inactivated influenza vaccine. The sequencing used PBMCs from blood, collected about 5 days after vaccination. This chain joins TRBV20-1 and TRBJ2-5; D not certain. The CDR3 is CSARETETQYF. In nucleotides, the CDR3 is TGCAGTGCTAGAGAGACGGAGACCCAGTACTTC.